Reported below is one T cell receptor (beta chain). These data come from a study of blood T cell repertoires in COVID-19. Deletions cut 2 bases from V and 6 bases from J, with 3 bases between. Germline-derived CDR1 and CDR2 are KGHSH and LQKENI. CDR3 length equals 11 residues. Authors' data handling: Reference gene primer amplification gave nucleated cell count estimates. TCRdb keeps only in-frame clones here, not all; method: immunoSEQ multiplex PCR. The DNA was the basis for D and trimming; V, J and clone size are from that table. The repertoire holds about 75,000 clones, with around two thirds as singletons.

The sequencing input was peripheral blood. This receptor was obtained from a human donor with acute or convalescent COVID-19. The donor label of this sample is uncertain. The J gene is TRBJ2-3, the V gene TRBV18; unclear D gene. In DNA form, the CDR3 reads TGTGCCAGCTCACCAGGCGATACGCAGTATTTT. Its protein product is CASSPGDTQYF.